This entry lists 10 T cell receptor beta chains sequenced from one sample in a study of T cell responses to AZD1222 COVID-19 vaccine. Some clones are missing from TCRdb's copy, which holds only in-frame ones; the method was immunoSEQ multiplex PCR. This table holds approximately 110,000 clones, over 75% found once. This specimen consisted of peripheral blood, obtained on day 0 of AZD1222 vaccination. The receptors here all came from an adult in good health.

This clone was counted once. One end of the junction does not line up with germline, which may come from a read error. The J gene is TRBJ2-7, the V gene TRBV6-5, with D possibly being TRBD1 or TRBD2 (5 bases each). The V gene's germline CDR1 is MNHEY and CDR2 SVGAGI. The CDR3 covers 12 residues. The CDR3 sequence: CAISTGLYEQYF. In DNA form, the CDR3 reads TGTGCCATCAGTACAGGACTTTACGAGCAGTACTTC.

The CDR3: CASSHLGTSGGFRTGELFF. As DNA, the CDR3 is TGTGCCAGCAGCCATTTAGGGACTAGCGGGGGGTTCCGCACCGGGGAGCTGTTTTTT. The V and J genes are TRBV4-2 and TRBJ2-2; TRBD2 matches at 15 bases. The CDR3 has 19 amino acids. V lost 3 bases, J lost 4 bases, and 9 bases stayed unmatched. Germline CDR1 and CDR2: LGHNA and YNFKEQ.

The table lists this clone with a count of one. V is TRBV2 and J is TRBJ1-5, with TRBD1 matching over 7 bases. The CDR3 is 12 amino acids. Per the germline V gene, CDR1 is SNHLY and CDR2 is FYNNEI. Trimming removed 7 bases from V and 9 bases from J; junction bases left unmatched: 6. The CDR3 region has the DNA TGTGCCAGCAATTTACAGGGGAGGCCCCAGCATTTT. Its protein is CASNLQGRPQHF.

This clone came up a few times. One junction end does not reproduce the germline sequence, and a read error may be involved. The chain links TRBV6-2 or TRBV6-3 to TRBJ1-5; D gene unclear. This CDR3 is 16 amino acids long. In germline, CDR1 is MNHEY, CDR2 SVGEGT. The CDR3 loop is CASRYSSGEGNQPQHF. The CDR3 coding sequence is TGTGCCAGCAGATACTCTTCAGGAGAGGGCAATCAGCCCCAGCATTTT.

The CDR3 bases are TGTGCCAGCAGTTACTTCCTACAGGGTGAAGCTTTCTTT. This gives the protein CASSYFLQGEAFF. V gene TRBV6-5 combines with J gene TRBJ1-1, with D possibly matching TRBD1 (6 bases). Germline-derived CDR1 and CDR2 are MNHEY and SVGAGI. CDR3 size: 13 residues. V lost 1 base and J lost 7, with 10 bases in between.

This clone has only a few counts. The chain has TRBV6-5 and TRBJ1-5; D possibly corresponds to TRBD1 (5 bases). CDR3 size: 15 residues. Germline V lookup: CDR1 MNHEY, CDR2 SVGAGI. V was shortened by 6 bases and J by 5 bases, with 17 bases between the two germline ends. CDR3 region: CASRTPQGVHQPQHF. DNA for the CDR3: TGTGCCAGCAGGACACCCCAGGGTGTGCATCAGCCCCAGCATTTT.

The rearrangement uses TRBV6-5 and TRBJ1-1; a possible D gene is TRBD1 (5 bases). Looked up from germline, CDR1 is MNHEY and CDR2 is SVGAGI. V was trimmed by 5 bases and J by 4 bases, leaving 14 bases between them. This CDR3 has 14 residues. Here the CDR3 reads CASSNTGRTTEAFF. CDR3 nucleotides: TGTGCCAGCAGTAACACGGGACGGACCACTGAAGCTTTCTTT.

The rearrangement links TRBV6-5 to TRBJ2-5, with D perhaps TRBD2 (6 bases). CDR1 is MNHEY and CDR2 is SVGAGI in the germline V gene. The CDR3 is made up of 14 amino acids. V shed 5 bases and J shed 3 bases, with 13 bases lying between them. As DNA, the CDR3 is TGTGCCAGCAGTCGCTGGACTAACAAAGAGACCCAGTACTTC. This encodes CASSRWTNKETQYF.

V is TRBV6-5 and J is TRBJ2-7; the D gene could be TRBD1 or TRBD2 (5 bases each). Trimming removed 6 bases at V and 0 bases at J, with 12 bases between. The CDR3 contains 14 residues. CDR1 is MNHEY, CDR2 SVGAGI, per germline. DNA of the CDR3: TGTGCCAGCAGCACTAGGGACGGCTCCTACGAGCAGTACTTC. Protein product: CASSTRDGSYEQYF.

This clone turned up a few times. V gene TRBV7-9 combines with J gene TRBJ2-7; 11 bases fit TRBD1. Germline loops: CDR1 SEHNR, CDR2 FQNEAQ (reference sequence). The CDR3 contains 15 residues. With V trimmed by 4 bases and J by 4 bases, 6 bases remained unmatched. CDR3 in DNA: TGTGCCAGCAGCTCCCCCGGGACAGGGGGATACGAGCAGTACTTC. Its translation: CASSSPGTGGYEQYF.